Listed below are T cell receptor beta chains from one sample, sequenced in a study of shared clonotypes between healthy human individuals. The data were produced by immunoSEQ multiplex PCR, yet TCRdb's version contains in-frame clones alone and is incomplete. The sample gives some 660,000 clones, 73% of which show up once; roughly 2% is in the top ten. Sample: memory CD4+ T cells sorted from blood. These receptors all come from a woman under 40 in good health. CDR3s include the opening cysteine and the closing phenylalanine or tryptophan. A D gene is named only where the DNA matches it firmly. Expanded clones are given a class, and other clones once, few, many or no size at all.

j_call clone_size d_call v_call cdr3_aa cdr3_nt
TRBJ2-5 few - TRBV5-1 CASSRGDGQETQYF TGCGCCAGCAGCCGGGGCGATGGGCAAGAGACCCAGTACTTC
TRBJ2-3 - - TRBV28 CASSAPSLEDTDTQYF TGTGCCAGCAGTGCTCCATCTTTGGAGGACACAGATACGCAGTATTTT
TRBJ2-3 once - TRBV29-1 CSVSLARPPTDTQYF TGCAGCGTTTCACTAGCCCGCCCCCCCACAGATACGCAGTATTTT
TRBJ2-3 - - TRBV10-3 CAIMGEADTQYF TGTGCCATCATGGGAGAGGCAGATACGCAGTATTTT
TRBJ2-1 - - TRBV10-3 CAISAQGGNEQFF TGTGCCATCAGTGCCCAGGGGGGCAATGAGCAGTTCTTC
TRBJ2-7 - - TRBV7-2 CASSLSGAGASYEQYF TGTGCCAGCAGCTTATCGGGGGCGGGGGCCTCCTACGAGCAGTACTTC
TRBJ2-7 once - TRBV7-9 CASSLKTYEQYF TGTGCCAGCAGCTTAAAGACCTACGAGCAGTACTTC
TRBJ2-3 - TRBD2 TRBV6-1 CASNIGAGGGKYF TGTGCCAGCAACATTGGAGCGGGAGGCGGGAAGTATTTT
TRBJ2-1 - - TRBV19 CASSIGDSYNEQFF TGTGCCAGTAGTATCGGTGACAGCTACAATGAGCAGTTCTTC
TRBJ2-7 - TRBD2 TRBV4-2 CASSQEVSAGGSYEQYF TGTGCCAGCAGCCAAGAGGTTTCAGCGGGAGGGTCCTACGAGCAGTACTTC
TRBJ2-7 - TRBD2 TRBV7-2 CASSLMIGGYEQYF TGTGCCAGCAGCTTAATGATCGGGGGGTACGAGCAGTACTTC
TRBJ2-1 - TRBD1 TRBV7-9 CASSFLQGAYNEQFF TGTGCCAGCAGCTTTTTACAGGGGGCCTACAATGAGCAGTTCTTC
TRBJ2-1 - - TRBV19 CASSMGSTVSNEQFF TGTGCCAGTAGTATGGGGTCCACTGTCAGCAATGAGCAGTTCTTC
TRBJ1-2 - - TRBV28 CASSWLRPPGGYTF TGTGCCAGCAGTTGGCTCAGACCTCCGGGTGGCTACACCTTC
TRBJ1-5 few - TRBV2 CASSEFHNQHF TGTGCCAGCAGTGAATTTCATAACCAGCATTTT
TRBJ1-2 - - TRBV5-4 CASTFPPGYGYTF TGTGCCAGCACCTTTCCCCCCGGGTATGGCTACACCTTC
TRBJ1-3 - - TRBV15 CATSRAGGGGNTIYF TGTGCCACCAGCAGAGCTGGGGGCGGAGGAAACACCATATATTTT
TRBJ1-1 - TRBD1 TRBV7-6 CASRDRGPAFF TGTGCCAGCAGGGACAGGGGGCCAGCTTTCTTT
TRBJ1-5 few - TRBV18 CASSPGQINQPQHF TGTGCCAGCTCGCCCGGACAGATTAATCAGCCCCAGCATTTT
TRBJ1-4 - TRBD1 TRBV5-1 CASQGATNEKLFF TGCGCCAGCCAGGGGGCGACTAATGAAAAACTGTTTTTT
TRBJ1-5 - - TRBV18 CASSPEQGQPQHF TGTGCCAGCTCACCGGAGCAGGGACAGCCCCAGCATTTT
TRBJ1-4 - - TRBV27 CASGLLATNEKLFF TGTGCCAGCGGACTACTTGCTACCAATGAAAAACTGTTTTTT
TRBJ1-3 - TRBD1 TRBV10-3 CAILRDTGGSGNTIYF TGTGCCATCCTACGCGATACAGGGGGGTCTGGAAACACCATATATTTT
TRBJ1-2 - - TRBV19 CASSIEDTYGYTF TGTGCCAGTAGTATCGAGGACACCTATGGCTACACCTTC
TRBJ1-2 once - TRBV15 CATSRGGGDYGYTF TGTGCCACCAGCAGAGGGGGGGGCGACTATGGCTACACCTTC
TRBJ1-5 - - TRBV15 CATSREGEILQPQHF TGTGCCACCAGCAGAGAAGGGGAGATCCTTCAGCCCCAGCATTTT
TRBJ2-2 - TRBD2 TRBV4-1 CASSPRLRAGNTGELFF TGCGCCAGCAGCCCCCGGTTGCGAGCGGGAAACACCGGGGAGCTGTTTTTT
TRBJ2-2 - TRBD2 TRBV28 CASSFVLAGVLGELFF TGTGCCAGCAGTTTTGTCCTAGCGGGAGTGCTCGGGGAGCTGTTTTTT
TRBJ1-1 medium-sized - TRBV4-2 CASSQTQMNTEAFF TGTGCCAGCAGCCAAACACAGATGAACACTGAAGCTTTCTTT
TRBJ2-1 - TRBD2 TRBV27 CASSLSVAGGYNEQFF TGTGCCAGCAGTTTAAGCGTAGCGGGAGGGTACAATGAGCAGTTCTTC
TRBJ1-5 - - TRBV2 CASMARLDQPQHF TGTGCCAGCATGGCCAGGCTCGATCAGCCCCAGCATTTT
TRBJ2-1 - - TRBV11-2 CASRGAAYNEQFF TGTGCCAGCCGGGGTGCGGCCTACAATGAGCAGTTCTTC
TRBJ1-1 - - TRBV28 CASGTTGTEAFF TGTGCCAGCGGAACTACAGGGACTGAAGCTTTCTTT
TRBJ2-3 - - TRBV19 CASSPFRDTQYF TGTGCCAGTAGCCCATTTCGAGATACGCAGTATTTT
TRBJ2-3 - - TRBV7-9 CASSFSPRDSTDTQYF TGTGCCAGCAGCTTTTCTCCCCGGGATAGCACAGATACGCAGTATTTT
TRBJ2-3 - - TRBV5-4 CASSFQGAGYTDTQYF TGTGCCAGCAGCTTCCAAGGGGCAGGGTACACAGATACGCAGTATTTT
TRBJ2-1 - - TRBV6-4 CASSEDISTYNEQFF TGTGCCAGCAGTGAGGACATCTCGACCTACAATGAGCAGTTCTTC
TRBJ2-7 few - TRBV4-1 CASSQVPAGTKYEQYF TGCGCCAGCAGCCAGGTACCCGCCGGGACCAAATACGAGCAGTACTTC
TRBJ1-2 - TRBD1 TRBV7-2 CASPSAPGGFNGYTF TGTGCCAGCCCCTCGGCTCCAGGGGGCTTCAATGGCTACACCTTC
TRBJ2-5 - - TRBV27 CASSLLQGPQETQYF TGTGCCAGCAGTTTATTACAGGGTCCCCAAGAGACCCAGTACTTC
TRBJ2-3 once TRBD2 TRBV14 CASSQHPNKLAGVSDTQYF TGTGCCAGCAGCCAGCACCCCAACAAACTAGCGGGAGTTTCAGATACGCAGTATTTT
TRBJ1-3 many TRBD1 TRBV5-1 CASSPGTAGNTIYF TGCGCCAGCAGCCCAGGGACAGCTGGAAACACCATATATTTT
TRBJ1-5 - - TRBV2 CASSERGANQPQHF TGTGCCAGCAGTGAGCGGGGCGCCAATCAGCCCCAGCATTTT
TRBJ1-2 once - TRBV19 CASSISQRRGYGYTF TGTGCCAGTAGTATAAGTCAGAGGAGAGGCTATGGCTACACCTTC
TRBJ2-2 - - TRBV4-1 CASSQYGELFF TGCGCCAGCAGCCAATACGGGGAGCTGTTTTTT
TRBJ1-3 - - TRBV21-1 CATPTVRGNTIYF TGTGCCACCCCGACAGTTAGGGGAAACACCATATATTTT
TRBJ2-7 - - TRBV6-6 CASSFRGYEQYF TGTGCCAGCAGTTTCCGAGGTTACGAGCAGTACTTC
TRBJ2-1 - - TRBV9 CASSGGRDNEQFF TGTGCCAGCAGCGGTGGCAGGGACAATGAGCAGTTCTTC
TRBJ1-4 - - TRBV28 CASSLWQGNEKLFF TGTGCCAGCAGTTTATGGCAGGGCAATGAAAAACTGTTTTTT
TRBJ2-3 few - TRBV27 CASSLKPTDTQYF TGTGCCAGCAGTCTGAAGCCCACAGATACGCAGTATTTT
TRBJ1-1 many - TRBV11-2 CASSSPRGSTEAFF TGTGCCAGCAGCTCACCCAGGGGCAGTACTGAAGCTTTCTTT
TRBJ1-3 - - TRBV28 CASSLRGAKGNTIYF TGTGCCAGCAGTTTACGGGGGGCGAAAGGAAACACCATATATTTT